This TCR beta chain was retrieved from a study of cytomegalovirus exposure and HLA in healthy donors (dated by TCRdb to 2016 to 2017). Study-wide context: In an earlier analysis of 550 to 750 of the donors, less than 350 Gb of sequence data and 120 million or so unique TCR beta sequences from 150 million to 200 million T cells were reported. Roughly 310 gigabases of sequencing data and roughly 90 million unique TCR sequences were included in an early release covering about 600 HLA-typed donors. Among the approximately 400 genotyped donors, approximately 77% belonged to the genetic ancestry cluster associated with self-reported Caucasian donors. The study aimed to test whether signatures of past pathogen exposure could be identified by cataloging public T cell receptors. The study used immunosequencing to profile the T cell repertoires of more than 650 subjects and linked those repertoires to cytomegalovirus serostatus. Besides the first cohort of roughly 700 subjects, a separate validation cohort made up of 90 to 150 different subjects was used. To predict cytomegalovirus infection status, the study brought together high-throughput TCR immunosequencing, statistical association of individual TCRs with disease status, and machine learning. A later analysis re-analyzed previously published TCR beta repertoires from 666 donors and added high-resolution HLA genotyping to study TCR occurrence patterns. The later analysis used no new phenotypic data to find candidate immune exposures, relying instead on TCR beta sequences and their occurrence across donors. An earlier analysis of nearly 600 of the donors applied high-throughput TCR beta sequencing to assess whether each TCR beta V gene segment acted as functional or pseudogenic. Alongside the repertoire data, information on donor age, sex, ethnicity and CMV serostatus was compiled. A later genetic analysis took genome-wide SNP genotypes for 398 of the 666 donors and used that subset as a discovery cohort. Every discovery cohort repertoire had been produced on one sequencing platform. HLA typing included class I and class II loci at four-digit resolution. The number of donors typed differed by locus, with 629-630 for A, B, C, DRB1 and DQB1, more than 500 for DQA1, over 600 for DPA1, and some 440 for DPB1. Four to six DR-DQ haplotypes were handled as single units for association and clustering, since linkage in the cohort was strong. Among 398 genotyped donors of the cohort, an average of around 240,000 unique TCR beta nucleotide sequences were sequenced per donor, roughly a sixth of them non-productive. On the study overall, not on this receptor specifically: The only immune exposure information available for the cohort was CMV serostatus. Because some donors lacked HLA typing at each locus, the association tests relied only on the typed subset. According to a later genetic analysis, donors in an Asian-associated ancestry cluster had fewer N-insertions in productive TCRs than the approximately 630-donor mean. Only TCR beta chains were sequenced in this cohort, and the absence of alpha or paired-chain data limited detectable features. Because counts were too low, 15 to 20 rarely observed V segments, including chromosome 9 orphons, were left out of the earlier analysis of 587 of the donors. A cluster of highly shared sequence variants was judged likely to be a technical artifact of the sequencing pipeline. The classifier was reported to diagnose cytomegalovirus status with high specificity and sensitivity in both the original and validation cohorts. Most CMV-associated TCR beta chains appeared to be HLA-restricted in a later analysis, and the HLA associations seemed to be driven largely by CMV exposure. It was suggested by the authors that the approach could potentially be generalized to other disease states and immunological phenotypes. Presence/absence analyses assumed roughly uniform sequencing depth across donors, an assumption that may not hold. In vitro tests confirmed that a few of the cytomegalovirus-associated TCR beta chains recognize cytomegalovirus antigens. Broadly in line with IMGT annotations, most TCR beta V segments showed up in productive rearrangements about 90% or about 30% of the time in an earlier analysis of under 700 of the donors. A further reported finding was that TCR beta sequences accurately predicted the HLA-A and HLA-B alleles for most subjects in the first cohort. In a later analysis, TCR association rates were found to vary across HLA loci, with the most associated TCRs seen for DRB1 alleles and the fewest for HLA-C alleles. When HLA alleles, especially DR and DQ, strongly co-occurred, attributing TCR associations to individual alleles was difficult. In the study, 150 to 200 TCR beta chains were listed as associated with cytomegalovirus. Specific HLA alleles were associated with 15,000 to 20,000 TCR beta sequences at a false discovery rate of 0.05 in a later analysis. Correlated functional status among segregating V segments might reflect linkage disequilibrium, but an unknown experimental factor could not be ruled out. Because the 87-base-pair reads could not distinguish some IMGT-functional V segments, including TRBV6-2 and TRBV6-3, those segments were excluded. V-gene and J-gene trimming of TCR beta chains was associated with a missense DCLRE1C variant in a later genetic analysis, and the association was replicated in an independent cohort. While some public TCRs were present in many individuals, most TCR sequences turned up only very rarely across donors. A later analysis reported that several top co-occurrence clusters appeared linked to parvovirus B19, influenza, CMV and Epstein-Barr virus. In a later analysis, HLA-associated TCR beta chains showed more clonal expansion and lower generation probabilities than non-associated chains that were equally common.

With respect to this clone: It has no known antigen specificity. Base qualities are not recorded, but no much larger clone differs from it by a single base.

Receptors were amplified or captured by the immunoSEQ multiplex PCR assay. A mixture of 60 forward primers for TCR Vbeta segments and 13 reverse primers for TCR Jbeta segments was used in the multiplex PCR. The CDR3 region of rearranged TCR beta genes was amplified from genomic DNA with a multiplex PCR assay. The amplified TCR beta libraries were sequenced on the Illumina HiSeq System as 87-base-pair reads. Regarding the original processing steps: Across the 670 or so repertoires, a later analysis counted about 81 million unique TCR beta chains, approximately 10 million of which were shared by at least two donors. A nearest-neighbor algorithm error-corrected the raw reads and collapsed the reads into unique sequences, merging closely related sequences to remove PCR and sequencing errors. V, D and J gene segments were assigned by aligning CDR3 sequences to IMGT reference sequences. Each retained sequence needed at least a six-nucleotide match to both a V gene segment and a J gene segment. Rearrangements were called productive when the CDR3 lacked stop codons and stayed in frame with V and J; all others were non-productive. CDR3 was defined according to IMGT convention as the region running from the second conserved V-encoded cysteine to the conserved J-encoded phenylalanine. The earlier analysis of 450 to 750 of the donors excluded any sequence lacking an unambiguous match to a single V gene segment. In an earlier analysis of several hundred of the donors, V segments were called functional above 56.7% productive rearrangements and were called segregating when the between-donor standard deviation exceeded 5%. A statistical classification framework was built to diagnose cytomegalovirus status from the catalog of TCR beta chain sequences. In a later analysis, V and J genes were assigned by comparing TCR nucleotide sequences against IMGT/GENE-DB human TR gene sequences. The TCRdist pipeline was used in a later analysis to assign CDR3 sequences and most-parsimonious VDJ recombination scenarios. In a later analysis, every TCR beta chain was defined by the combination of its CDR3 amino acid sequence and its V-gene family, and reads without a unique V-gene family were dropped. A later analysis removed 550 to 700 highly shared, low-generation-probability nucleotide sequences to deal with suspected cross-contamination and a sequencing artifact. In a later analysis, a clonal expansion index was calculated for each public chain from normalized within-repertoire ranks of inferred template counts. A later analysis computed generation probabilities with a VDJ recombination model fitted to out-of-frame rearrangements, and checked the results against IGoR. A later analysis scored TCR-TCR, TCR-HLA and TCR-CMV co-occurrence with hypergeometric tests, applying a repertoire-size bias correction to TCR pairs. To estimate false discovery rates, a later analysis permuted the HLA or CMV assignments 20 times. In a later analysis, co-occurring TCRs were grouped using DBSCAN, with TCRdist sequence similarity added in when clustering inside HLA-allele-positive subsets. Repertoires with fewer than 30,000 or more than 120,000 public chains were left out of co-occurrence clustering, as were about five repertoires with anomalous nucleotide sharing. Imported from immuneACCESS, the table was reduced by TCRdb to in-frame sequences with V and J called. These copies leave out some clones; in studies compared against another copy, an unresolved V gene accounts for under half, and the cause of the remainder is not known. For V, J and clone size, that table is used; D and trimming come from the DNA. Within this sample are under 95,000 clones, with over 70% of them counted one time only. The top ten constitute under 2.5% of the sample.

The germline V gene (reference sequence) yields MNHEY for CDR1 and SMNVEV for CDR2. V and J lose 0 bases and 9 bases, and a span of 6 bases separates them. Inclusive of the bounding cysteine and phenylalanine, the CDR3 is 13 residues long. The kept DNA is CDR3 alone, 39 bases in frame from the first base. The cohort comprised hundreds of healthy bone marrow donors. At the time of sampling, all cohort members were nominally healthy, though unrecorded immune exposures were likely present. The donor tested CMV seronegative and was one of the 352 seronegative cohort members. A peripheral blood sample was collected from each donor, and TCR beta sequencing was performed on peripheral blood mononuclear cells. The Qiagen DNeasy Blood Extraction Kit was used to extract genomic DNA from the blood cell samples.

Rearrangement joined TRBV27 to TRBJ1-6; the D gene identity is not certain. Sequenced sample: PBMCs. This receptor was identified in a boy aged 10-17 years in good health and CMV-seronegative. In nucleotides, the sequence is TGTGCCAGCAGTTTATCGTCTGTTTCACCCCTCCACTTT. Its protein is CASSLSSVSPLHF.